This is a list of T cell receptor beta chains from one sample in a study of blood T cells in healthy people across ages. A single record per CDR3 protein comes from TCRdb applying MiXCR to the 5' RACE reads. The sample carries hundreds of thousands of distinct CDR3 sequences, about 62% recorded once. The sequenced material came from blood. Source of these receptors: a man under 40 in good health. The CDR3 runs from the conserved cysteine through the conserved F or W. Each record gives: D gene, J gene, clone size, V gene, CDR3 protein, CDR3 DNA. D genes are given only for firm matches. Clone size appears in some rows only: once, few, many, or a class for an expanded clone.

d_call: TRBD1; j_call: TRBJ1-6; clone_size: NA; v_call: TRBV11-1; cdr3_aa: CASSLRTGGSPLHF; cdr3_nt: TGTGCCAGCAGCTTACGAACAGGGGGTTCACCCCTCCACTTT
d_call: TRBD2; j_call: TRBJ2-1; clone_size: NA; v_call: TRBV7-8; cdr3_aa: CASSTQTSGGPNEQFF; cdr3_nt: TGTGCCAGCAGCACACAGACTAGCGGGGGACCCAATGAGCAGTTCTTC
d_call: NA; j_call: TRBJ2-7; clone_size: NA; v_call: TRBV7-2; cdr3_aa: CASSLEMDSYEQYF; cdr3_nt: TGTGCCAGCAGCTTAGAGATGGACTCCTACGAGCAGTACTTC
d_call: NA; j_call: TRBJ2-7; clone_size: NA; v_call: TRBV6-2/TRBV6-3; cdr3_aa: CASSPYSDEQYF; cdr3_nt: TGTGCCAGCAGTCCTTATTCCGACGAGCAGTACTTC
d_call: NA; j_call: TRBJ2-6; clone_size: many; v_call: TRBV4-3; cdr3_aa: CASSQEGTWSSGANVLTF; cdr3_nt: TGCGCCAGCAGCCAAGAAGGGACTTGGTCCTCTGGGGCCAACGTCCTGACTTTC
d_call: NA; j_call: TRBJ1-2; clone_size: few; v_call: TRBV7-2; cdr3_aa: CASSLMQGRDGYTF; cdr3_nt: TGTGCCAGCAGCTTAATGCAGGGGAGGGACGGCTACACCTTC
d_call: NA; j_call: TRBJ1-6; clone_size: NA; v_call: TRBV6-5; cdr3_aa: CASSFQYNSPLHF; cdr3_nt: TGTGCCAGCAGTTTCCAGTATAATTCACCCCTCCACTTT
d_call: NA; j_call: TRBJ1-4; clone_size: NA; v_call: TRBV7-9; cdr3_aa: CASRSSRARSNEKLFF; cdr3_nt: TGTGCCAGCAGGTCCTCGCGGGCCAGATCTAATGAAAAACTGTTTTTT
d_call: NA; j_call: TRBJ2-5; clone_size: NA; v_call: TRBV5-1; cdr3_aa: CASSFEAGETQYF; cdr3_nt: TGCGCCAGCAGCTTTGAGGCGGGGGAGACCCAGTACTTC
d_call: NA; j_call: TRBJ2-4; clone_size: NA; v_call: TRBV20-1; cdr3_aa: CSANSGPNIKNIQYF; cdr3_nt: TGCAGTGCGAACTCAGGGCCTAATATCAAAAACATTCAGTACTTC
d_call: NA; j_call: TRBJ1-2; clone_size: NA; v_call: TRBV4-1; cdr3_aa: CASSQDFGSGYTF; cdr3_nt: TGCGCCAGCAGCCAAGATTTCGGATCAGGCTACACCTTC
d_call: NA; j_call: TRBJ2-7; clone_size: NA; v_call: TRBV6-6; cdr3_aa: CALSQDTNYEQYF; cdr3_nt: TGTGCCCTCTCTCAGGACACCAACTACGAGCAGTACTTC
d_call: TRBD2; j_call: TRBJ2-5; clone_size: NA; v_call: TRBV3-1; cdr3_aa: CASSQDSGVGTQYF; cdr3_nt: TGTGCCAGCAGCCAAGATAGCGGGGTGGGGACCCAGTACTTC
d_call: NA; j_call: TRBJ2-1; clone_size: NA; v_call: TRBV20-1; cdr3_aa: CSATTRVEGKQFF; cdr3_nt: TGCAGTGCTACGACCAGGGTGGAAGGGAAGCAGTTCTTC
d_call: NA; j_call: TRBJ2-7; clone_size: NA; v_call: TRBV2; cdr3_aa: CASSEGVYTSYEQYF; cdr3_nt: TGTGCCAGCAGTGAAGGGGTCTATACCTCCTACGAGCAGTACTTC
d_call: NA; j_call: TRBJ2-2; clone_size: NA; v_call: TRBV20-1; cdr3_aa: CSARDGSSTGELFF; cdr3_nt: TGCAGTGCTAGAGATGGTTCCAGCACCGGGGAGCTGTTTTTT
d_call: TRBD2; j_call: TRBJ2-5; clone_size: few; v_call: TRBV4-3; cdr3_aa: CASSQVRTSHETQYF; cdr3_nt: TGCGCCAGCAGCCAAGTTCGGACTAGTCACGAGACCCAGTACTTC
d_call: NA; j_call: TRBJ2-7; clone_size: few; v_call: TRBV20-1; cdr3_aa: CSASFRPNPHYEQYF; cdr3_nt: TGCAGTGCTAGTTTTAGACCCAATCCACACTACGAGCAGTACTTC
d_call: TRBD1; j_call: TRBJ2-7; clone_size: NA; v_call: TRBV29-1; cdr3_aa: CSVEQGASYEQYF; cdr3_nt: TGCAGCGTTGAACAGGGGGCTTCCTACGAGCAGTACTTC
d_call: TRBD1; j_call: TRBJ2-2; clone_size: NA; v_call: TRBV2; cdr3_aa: CASAQGSTGELFF; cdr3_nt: TGTGCCAGCGCACAGGGGAGCACCGGGGAGCTGTTTTTT
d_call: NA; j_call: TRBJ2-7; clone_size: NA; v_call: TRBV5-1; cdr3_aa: CASSHRGPYEQYF; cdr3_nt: TGCGCCAGCAGCCATCGAGGCCCCTACGAGCAGTACTTC
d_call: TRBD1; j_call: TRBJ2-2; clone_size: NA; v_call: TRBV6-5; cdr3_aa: CASGTGTTGELFF; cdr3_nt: TGTGCCAGCGGGACAGGGACGACCGGGGAGCTGTTTTTT
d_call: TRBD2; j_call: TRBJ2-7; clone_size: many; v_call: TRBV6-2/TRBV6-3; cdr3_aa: CAAQQGLVTSEQYF; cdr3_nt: TGTGCCGCCCAACAGGGACTAGTAACGAGCGAGCAGTACTTC
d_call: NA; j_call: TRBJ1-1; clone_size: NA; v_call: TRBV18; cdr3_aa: CASSPPASNTEAFF; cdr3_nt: TGTGCCAGCTCACCACCCGCTTCGAACACTGAAGCTTTCTTT
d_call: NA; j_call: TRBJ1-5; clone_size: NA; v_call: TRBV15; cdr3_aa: CATSRDRGSQPQHF; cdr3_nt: TGTGCCACCAGCAGAGATCGGGGGAGTCAGCCCCAGCATTTT
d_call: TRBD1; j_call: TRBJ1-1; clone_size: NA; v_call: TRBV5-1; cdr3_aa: CASSFPEGAERMNTEAFF; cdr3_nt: TGCGCCAGCAGCTTTCCGGAGGGGGCCGAGAGGATGAACACTGAAGCTTTCTTT
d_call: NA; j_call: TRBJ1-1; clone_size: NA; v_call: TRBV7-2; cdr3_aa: CASSFPYIPEAFF; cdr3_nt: TGTGCCAGCAGCTTCCCCTATATCCCTGAAGCTTTCTTT
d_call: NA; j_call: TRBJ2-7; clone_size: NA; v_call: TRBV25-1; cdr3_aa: CASSMDSYEQYF; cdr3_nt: TGTGCCAGCAGTATGGACAGCTACGAGCAGTACTTC
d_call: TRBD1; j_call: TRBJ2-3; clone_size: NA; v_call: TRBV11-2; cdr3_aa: CASSSYRDRDVTDTQYF; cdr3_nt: TGTGCCAGCAGCAGTTACCGGGACAGGGATGTGACAGATACGCAGTATTTT
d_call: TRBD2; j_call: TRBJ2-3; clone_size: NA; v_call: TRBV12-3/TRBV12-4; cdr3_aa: CASSPWTSGGPDTQYF; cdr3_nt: TGTGCCAGCAGTCCTTGGACTAGCGGGGGCCCAGATACGCAGTATTTT
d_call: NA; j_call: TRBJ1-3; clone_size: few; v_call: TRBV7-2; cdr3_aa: CASSSRTLFTGNSGNTIYF; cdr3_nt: TGTGCCAGCAGCAGCCGGACCCTATTTACAGGGAACTCTGGAAACACCATATATTTT
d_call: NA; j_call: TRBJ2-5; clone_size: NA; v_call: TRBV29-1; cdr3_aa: CSVEERRRTSYNEQYF; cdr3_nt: TGCAGCGTTGAAGAGAGGAGGCGGACGTCCTACAATGAGCAGTACTTC
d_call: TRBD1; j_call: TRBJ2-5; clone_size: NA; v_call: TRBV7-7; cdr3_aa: CASSRNRGHETQYF; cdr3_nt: TGTGCCAGCAGTAGAAACAGGGGGCACGAGACCCAGTACTTC
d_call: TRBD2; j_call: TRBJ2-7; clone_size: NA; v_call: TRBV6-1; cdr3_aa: CASNHGVAGGNEQYF; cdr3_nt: TGTGCCAGCAACCACGGTGTGGCGGGGGGCAACGAGCAGTACTTC